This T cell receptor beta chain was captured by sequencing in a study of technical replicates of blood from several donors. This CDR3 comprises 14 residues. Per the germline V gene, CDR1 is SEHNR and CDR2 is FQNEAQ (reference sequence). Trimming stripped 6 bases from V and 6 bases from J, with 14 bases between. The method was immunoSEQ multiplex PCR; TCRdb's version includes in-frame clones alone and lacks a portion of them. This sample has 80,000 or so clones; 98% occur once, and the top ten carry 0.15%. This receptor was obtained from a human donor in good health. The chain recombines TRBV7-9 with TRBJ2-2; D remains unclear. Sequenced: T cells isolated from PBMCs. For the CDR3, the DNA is TGTGCCAGCAGGCCAACTTTTCTCGCCGGGGAGCTGTTTTTT. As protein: CASRPTFLAGELFF.